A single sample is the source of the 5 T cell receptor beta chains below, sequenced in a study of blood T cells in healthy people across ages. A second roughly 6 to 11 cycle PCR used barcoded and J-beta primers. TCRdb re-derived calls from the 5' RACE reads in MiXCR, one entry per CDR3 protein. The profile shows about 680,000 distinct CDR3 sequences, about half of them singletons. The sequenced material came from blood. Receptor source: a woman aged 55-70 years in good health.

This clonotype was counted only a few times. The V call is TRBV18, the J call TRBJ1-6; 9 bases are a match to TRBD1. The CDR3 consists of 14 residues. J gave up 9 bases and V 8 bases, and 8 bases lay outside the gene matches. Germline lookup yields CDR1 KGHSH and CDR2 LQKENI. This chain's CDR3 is CASANRGQTSPLHF. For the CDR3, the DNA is TGTGCCAGCGCAAACAGGGGGCAAACTTCACCCCTCCACTTT.

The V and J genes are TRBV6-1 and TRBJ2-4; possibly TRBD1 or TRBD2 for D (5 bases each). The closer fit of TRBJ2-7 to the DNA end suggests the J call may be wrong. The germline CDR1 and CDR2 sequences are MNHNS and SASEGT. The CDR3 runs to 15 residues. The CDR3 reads CASSVIRDLVYEQYF. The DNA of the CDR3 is TGTGCCAGCAGTGTGATCAGGGACCTGGTATACGAGCAGTACTTC.

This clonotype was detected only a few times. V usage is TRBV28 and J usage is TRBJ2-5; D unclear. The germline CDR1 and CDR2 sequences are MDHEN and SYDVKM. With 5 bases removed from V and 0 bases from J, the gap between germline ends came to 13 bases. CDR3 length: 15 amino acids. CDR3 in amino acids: CASSLSGRYQETQYF. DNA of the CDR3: TGTGCCAGCAGTCTCAGTGGACGGTACCAAGAGACCCAGTACTTC.

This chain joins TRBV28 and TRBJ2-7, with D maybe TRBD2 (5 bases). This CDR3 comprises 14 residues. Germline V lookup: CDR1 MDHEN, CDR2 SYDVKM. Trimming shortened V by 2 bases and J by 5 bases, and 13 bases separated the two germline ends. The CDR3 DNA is TGTGCCAGCAGTTTACCTAGCCCGCGGCACGAGCAGTACTTC. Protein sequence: CASSLPSPRHEQYF. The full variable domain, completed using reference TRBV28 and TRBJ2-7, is DVKVTQSSRYLVKRTGEKVFLECVQDMDHENMFWYRQDPGLGLRLIYFSYDVKMKEKGDIPEGYSVSREKKERFSLILESASTNQTSMYLCASSLPSPRHEQYFGPGTRLTVT.

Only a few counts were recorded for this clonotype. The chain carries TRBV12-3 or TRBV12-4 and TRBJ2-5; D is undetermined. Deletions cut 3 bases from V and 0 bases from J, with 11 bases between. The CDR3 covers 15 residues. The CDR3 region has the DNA TGTGCCAGCAGTTTCCCCTCCGGGTACCAAGAGACCCAGTACTTC. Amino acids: CASSFPSGYQETQYF.